The 19 T cell receptor beta chains below were found in one sample sequenced in a study of T cell clusters in autoimmune cytopenias. Multiplex touch-down PCR amplified TRB using TRB-A and TRB-B pools in one tube. Following a re-call of the multiplex PCR reads, TCRdb has one entry per CDR3 protein and lacks DNA. The listing contains about 3,500 distinct CDR3 sequences. Some 34,000 genome equivalents of blood DNA were amplified for TRB. These data are also associated with another study on T cell repertoires in aging, cancer and after chemotherapy.

Sequenced: peripheral blood. All receptors come from a human donor in good health.

The chain joins TRBV7-2 to TRBJ2-1; the TRBD2 assignment by TCRdb is unverifiable without DNA. The CDR3 has 17 residues. Germline CDR1 reads SGHTA; CDR2 reads FQGNSA. The CDR3 loop reads CASSLEGTSGKYNEQFF. The full variable domain, with the rest looked up from reference TRBV7-2 and TRBJ2-1, is GAGVSQSPSNKVTEKGKDVELRCDPISGHTALYWYRQSLGQGLEFLIYFQGNSAPDKSGLPSDRFSAERTGGSVSTLTIQRTQQEDSAVYLCASSLEGTSGKYNEQFFGPGTRLTVL.

V usage is TRBV5-5 and J usage is TRBJ2-7. CDR3 length: 14 residues. In germline, CDR1 is SGHKS, CDR2 YYEKEE (reference sequence). CDR3 sequence: CASSLWYTSYEQYF.

CDR3 region: CASSSGTSGGGGDTQYF. The V call is TRBV12-3 or TRBV12-4, the J call TRBJ2-3; lacking DNA, the TRBD2 call made by TCRdb goes unchecked. The CDR3 spans 17 residues.

The chain recombines TRBV25-1 with TRBJ1-2. CDR3 length equals 15 residues. Germline V gene sequence: CDR1 MGHDK, CDR2 SYGVNS. The CDR3 region is CASSEYGRRITGYTF.

The genes are TRBV7-9 and TRBJ1-1; TCRdb returns TRBD1, unconfirmable since there is no DNA. Germline CDR1 reads SEHNR; CDR2 reads FQNEAQ (reference sequence). The length of the CDR3 is 15 residues. The CDR3 reads CASSLGGTGRTEAFF.

This clonotype is medium-sized by frequency. V and J are TRBV19 and TRBJ2-1; the D call from TCRdb, TRBD2, cannot be confirmed without DNA. There are 15 residues in the CDR3. Germline V CDR1 and CDR2: LNHDA, SQIVND (reference sequence). This CDR3 is CASVPGLAGVHEQFF.

This clonotype shows up as medium-sized by frequency. The genes are TRBV5-4 and TRBJ2-7; TCRdb names TRBD2, which stays unverified in the absence of DNA. Germline CDR1 and CDR2: SGHNT and YYREEE (reference sequence). The CDR3 is 15 amino acids. CDR3 in amino acids: CASSFPLAGAHEQYF. The complete variable domain, with remaining parts taken from reference TRBV5-4 and TRBJ2-7, reads ETGVTQSPTHLIKTRGQQVTLRCSSQSGHNTVSWYQQALGQGPQFIFQYYREEENGRGNFPPRFSGLQFPNYSSELNVNALELDDSALYLCASSFPLAGAHEQYFGPGTRLTVT.

CDR3 loop: CASSFAGGNQETQYF. V is TRBV5-5 and J is TRBJ2-5; the TCRdb D gene call, TRBD1, has no DNA to confirm it. The CDR3 contains 15 residues. The V gene's germline CDR1 is SGHKS and CDR2 YYEKEE (reference sequence).

The chain couples TRBV7-9 to TRBJ2-7; TCRdb calls TRBD1, which cannot be checked without DNA. Looked up from germline, CDR1 is SEHNR and CDR2 is FQNEAQ (reference sequence). CDR3 size: 13 residues. CDR3 amino acids: CASSPGQRGEQYF.

V usage is TRBV5-5 and J usage is TRBJ2-7; checking the TCRdb D call of TRBD1 is not possible without DNA. Germline V gene data show CDR1 as SGHKS and CDR2 as YYEKEE (reference sequence). The CDR3 spans 14 residues. The CDR3: CASSHRDTSYEQYF.

V gene TRBV30 combines with J gene TRBJ2-1; absent DNA, TCRdb's TRBD2 call cannot be checked. CDR3 length: 20 amino acids. The germline gives CDR1 GTSNPN, CDR2 SVGIG (reference sequence). The CDR3 reads CAWSVLGRQKKRGSRDEQFF.

V is TRBV7-2 and J is TRBJ2-5; checking the TCRdb D call of TRBD2 is not possible without DNA. The CDR3 loop spans 14 amino acids. Germline lookup yields CDR1 SGHTA and CDR2 FQGNSA. The CDR3 protein is CASSSELAGGTQYF.

The J gene is TRBJ2-7, the V gene TRBV19; there is no DNA to check the TCRdb D call of TRBD1. The germline V gene has CDR1 LNHDA and CDR2 SQIVND (reference sequence). This CDR3 has 15 amino acids. The CDR3 region is CASSIPGTGGYEQYF.

The chain links TRBV5-6 to TRBJ1-6; the TCRdb call, TRBD1, lacks DNA for checking. Germline CDR1 reads SGHDT; CDR2 reads YYEEEE. The CDR3 is 15 residues long. The chain's CDR3 is CASSKRTAENSPLHF. Together with reference TRBV5-6 and TRBJ1-6, the CDR3 gives the full variable domain: DAGVTQSPTHLIKTRGQQVTLRCSPKSGHDTVSWYQQALGQGPQFIFQYYEEEERQRGNFPDRFSGHQFPNYSSELNVNALLLGDSALYLCASSKRTAENSPLHFGNGTRLTVT.

V and J are TRBV27 and TRBJ1-1. The CDR3 has 14 residues. CDR1 is MNHEY and CDR2 is SMNVEV in the germline V gene (reference sequence). The CDR3 loop reads CASSLRVVNTEAFF.

The V gene is TRBV12-3 or TRBV12-4, the J gene TRBJ1-5. The CDR3 sequence is 14 residues long. The chain's CDR3 is CASSLVNSNQPQHF.

The chain joins TRBV11-2 to TRBJ1-1. CDR1 is SGHAT, CDR2 FQNNGV, per germline. The CDR3 is 18 amino acids. The CDR3 sequence is CASSLDRGFYGKNTEAFF.

Its frequency marks this clonotype as medium-sized. The V and J genes are TRBV6-5 and TRBJ1-2; absent DNA, TCRdb's TRBD1 call cannot be checked. The germline CDR1 and CDR2 sequences are MNHEY and SVGAGI. This CDR3 spans 13 amino acids. The CDR3 reads CASSQGRPGGYTF.

The V gene is TRBV7-9, the J gene TRBJ1-2; the TCRdb call, TRBD1, lacks DNA for checking. The CDR3 sequence is 16 residues long. Germline CDR1 is SEHNR and CDR2 is FQNEAQ (reference sequence). The CDR3 region is CASSPNIRGPGYGYTF.